These 19 T cell receptor beta chains were sequenced from one sample in a study of blood T cell repertoires in COVID-19. Assay used: immunoSEQ multiplex PCR; TCRdb lists only in-frame clones, some missing. The sample holds roughly 25,000 clones, 72% seen once. Sequencing input: peripheral blood. The receptors come from a woman older than 75 with acute or convalescent COVID-19.

This clone was seen a handful of times. This chain connects TRBV7-2 to TRBJ1-6, with unresolved D. Germline lookup yields CDR1 SGHTA and CDR2 FQGNSA. The V end was cut by 5 bases, the J end by 3 bases, with 14 bases between. CDR3 length: 16 residues. The CDR3, as DNA: TGTGCCAGCAGCCGGGCGGGTACGGACTATAATTCACCCCTCCACTTT. Translating gives CASSRAGTDYNSPLHF.

On this clone itself: At one of its ends the junction is not consistent with the germline gene, which may arise from a read error. This chain uses TRBV3-1 (or the pseudogene TRBV3-2) with TRBJ1-1; maybe TRBD1 (6 bases). Germline CDR1 LGHDT, CDR2 YNNKEL (reference sequence). The CDR3 is 14 residues long. The CDR3 DNA reads as TGTGCCAGCACCCAATCGGACAGGAACACTGAAGCTTTCTTT. Residues: CASTQSDRNTEAFF.

The chain has TRBV7-3 and TRBJ1-1; 10 bases agree with TRBD1. Germline V gene data show CDR1 as SGHTA and CDR2 as FQGTGA. This CDR3 comprises 14 residues. V was clipped by 4 bases and J by 3 bases; unmatched bases: 2. The CDR3 nucleotides read TGTGCCAGCAGCTCGGACAGGGGGGACACTGAAGCTTTCTTT. It yields the protein CASSSDRGDTEAFF. Complete variable domain (other parts from reference TRBV7-3 and TRBJ1-1): GAGVSQTPSNKVTEKGKYVELRCDPISGHTALYWYRQSLGQGPEFLIYFQGTGAADDSGLPNDRFFAVRPEGSVSTLKIQRTERGDSAVYLCASSSDRGDTEAFFGQGTRLTVV.

The chain joins TRBV6-5 to TRBJ1-1; D uncertain. Trimming left V 0 bases short and J 5 bases short, with 7 bases between. The CDR3 extends over 13 amino acids. Germline values: CDR1 MNHEY, CDR2 SVGAGI. DNA of the CDR3: TGTGCCAGCAGTTACTCCCTCAGGACTGAAGCTTTCTTT. This sequence encodes CASSYSLRTEAFF.

The V gene is TRBV19, the J gene TRBJ1-1; 7 bases fit TRBD1. J gave up 0 bases and V 3 bases, and 10 bases lay outside the gene matches. The CDR3 is 17 residues long. The germline gives CDR1 LNHDA, CDR2 SQIVND (reference sequence). The chain's CDR3 is CASSIGWDRDVNTEAFF. CDR3 sequence (DNA): TGTGCCAGTAGTATTGGTTGGGACAGAGATGTGAACACTGAAGCTTTCTTT.

V is TRBV13 and J is TRBJ2-3; TRBD2 might be the D (6 bases). The CDR3 is 13 residues long. CDR1 and CDR2 (germline): PRHDT, FYEKMQ (reference sequence). Trimming stripped 7 bases from V and 2 bases from J, with 10 bases between. CDR3 DNA sequence: TGTGCCAGCAAGGGACTCTCCACAGATACGCAGTATTTT. Protein: CASKGLSTDTQYF.

CDR3 in DNA: TGCGCCAGCAGCTTGGTTGCGGGAGCCAGCGAGCAGTACTTC. It specifies CASSLVAGASEQYF. The chain recombines TRBV5-1 with TRBJ2-7; 7 bases fit TRBD2. From germline, CDR1 is SGHRS and CDR2 YFSETQ. The V gene end was trimmed by 0 bases and the J gene end by 6 bases; junction bases not matched to a gene: 6. The CDR3 is made up of 14 amino acids.

This clone has more than one count but fewer than ten. J is TRBJ2-2 and V is TRBV30, with D tentatively TRBD2 (6 bases). V lost 4 bases and J 0 bases, leaving 12 bases between the germline ends. The CDR3 has 15 amino acids. CDR1 and CDR2 (germline): GTSNPN, SVGIG (reference sequence). CDR3 nucleotide sequence: TGTGCCTGGATGAAACGGGGGACGAACACCGGGGAGCTGTTTTTT. It specifies CAWMKRGTNTGELFF.

The chain combines TRBV11-2 with TRBJ2-1; D not resolved. The germline V and J ends were trimmed by 6 bases and 6 bases, with 18 bases remaining between them. Looked up from germline, CDR1 is SGHAT and CDR2 is FQNNGV. This CDR3 region has 15 residues. The CDR3 coding sequence is TGTGCCAGCAGTCAAAATCAGTACCCCCTCAATGAGCAGTTCTTC. Amino acids: CASSQNQYPLNEQFF.

The chain couples TRBV19 to TRBJ1-5, with a tentative D call TRBD1 (5 bases). This CDR3 is built from 13 residues. CDR1 LNHDA and CDR2 SQIVND come from the germline V gene (reference sequence). V gave up 7 bases and J gave up 5 bases, with 12 bases separating them. CDR3 amino acids: CASTDGGYQPQHF. The DNA of the CDR3 is TGTGCCAGTACCGACGGGGGATATCAGCCCCAGCATTTT. The full variable domain, in which reference TRBV19 and TRBJ1-5 provide the parts outside the CDR3, is DGGITQSPKYLFRKEGQNVTLSCEQNLNHDAMYWYRQDPGQGLRLIYYSQIVNDFQKGDIAEGYSVSREKKESFPLTVTSAQKNPTAFYLCASTDGGYQPQHFGDGTRLSIL.

CDR3 amino acids: CASSPHVGSEVYEQYF. The CDR3 DNA reads as TGTGCCAGCAGCCCCCATGTTGGTAGCGAGGTCTACGAGCAGTACTTC. The gene calls are TRBV7-2 and TRBJ2-7, with D possibly TRBD2 on 5 matching bases. This CDR3 contains 16 residues. Germline CDR1 reads SGHTA; CDR2 reads FQGNSA. The V gene lost 5 bases and the J gene lost 3 bases, with 20 bases spanning the gap.

The chain employs TRBV6-5 and TRBJ1-5, with 7 bases fitting TRBD1. The CDR3 runs 14 residues. V lost 5 bases to trimming and J lost 3 bases; unmatched junction nucleotides: 4. Germline-derived CDR1 and CDR2 are MNHEY and SVGAGI. Written as DNA, the CDR3 is TGTGCCAGCAGTACAGGGGACGCCAATCAGCCCCAGCATTTT. It encodes CASSTGDANQPQHF.

This clone appeared once. The chain couples TRBV24-1 to TRBJ2-1; 7 bases agree with TRBD2. V was pared by 3 bases and J by 0 bases, with 4 bases of the junction left unmatched. CDR1 KGHDR and CDR2 SFDVKD come from the germline V gene. The CDR3 is made up of 16 amino acids. CDR3 nucleotides: TGTGCCACCAGTGATCCGCGGGGGAGCTCCTACAATGAGCAGTTCTTC. It translates to CATSDPRGSSYNEQFF.

The J gene is TRBJ2-7, the V gene TRBV7-9, with 10 bases aligning to TRBD2. This CDR3 has 18 amino acids. The junction had 14 bases not matched to a gene; V was cut back by 6 bases and J by 0 bases. Germline-derived CDR1 and CDR2 are SEHNR and FQNEAQ (reference sequence). The CDR3 is CASRGVASGSLSSYEQYF. Here the CDR3 DNA reads TGTGCCAGCAGGGGGGTGGCTAGCGGGAGCCTTAGCTCCTACGAGCAGTACTTC.

This rearrangement joins TRBV25-1 to TRBJ1-5, with D perhaps matching TRBD1 (6 bases). Trimming took off 2 bases at V and 9 bases at J, with 8 bases between the two ends. CDR1 is MGHDK and CDR2 is SYGVNS in the germline V gene. This CDR3 region has 12 residues. The CDR3 protein is CASSEVRGPQHF. Here the CDR3 DNA reads TGTGCCAGCAGTGAAGTCAGGGGGCCCCAGCATTTT. Using reference TRBV25-1 and TRBJ1-5 for the parts outside the CDR3, the full variable domain is EADIYQTPRYLVIGTGKKITLECSQTMGHDKMYWYQQDPGMELHLIHYSYGVNSTEKGDLSSESTVSRIRTEHFPLTLESARPSHTSQYLCASSEVRGPQHFGDGTRLSIL.

This clone was seen more than once but under ten times. The rearrangement links TRBV9 to TRBJ2-7; perhaps TRBD1 as D (7 bases). V was trimmed by 0 bases and J by 5 bases, leaving 27 bases between them. The CDR3 consists of 19 residues. CDR1 and CDR2 from the germline V gene are SGDLS and YYNGEE. This CDR3 is CASSVDDVTGRPWAHEQYF. The CDR3 DNA sequence: TGTGCCAGCAGCGTAGATGACGTGACAGGGAGGCCCTGGGCCCACGAGCAGTACTTC.

This clone was observed a single time. V usage is TRBV6-5 and J usage is TRBJ2-3, with D unclear. Trimming took 0 bases from V and 5 from J, leaving 15 bases between them. CDR1 is MNHEY and CDR2 is SVGAGI in the germline V gene. The CDR3 is 16 amino acids. CDR3 in amino acids: CASSYSTSGPVDTQYF. As DNA, the CDR3 is TGTGCCAGCAGTTACTCGACGTCAGGCCCCGTAGATACGCAGTATTTT.

CDR3 DNA sequence: TGCGCCAGCAGCCAGATAGCGGGAGGGTTTAGTAATACGCAGTATTTT. This sequence encodes CASSQIAGGFSNTQYF. The V call is TRBV4-3, the J call TRBJ2-3; 11 nucleotides match TRBD2. The CDR3 is 16 residues long. Germline V gene data show CDR1 as LGHNA and CDR2 as YSLEER. With V trimmed by 3 bases and J by 7 bases, 9 bases remained unmatched.

This clone is judged medium-sized. The chain has TRBV9 and TRBJ2-3; 13 positions agree with TRBD2. CDR1 SGDLS and CDR2 YYNGEE come from the germline V gene. Germline trimming cut 0 bases from V and 8 bases from J; bases unmatched to any gene: 15. This CDR3 contains 19 residues. CDR3 sequence (DNA): TGTGCCAGCAGCGTAGAATCAGATCCACTAGCGGGGGGGCAAGGTACGCAGTATTTT. Translation gives CASSVESDPLAGGQGTQYF. The full variable domain, with the rest looked up from reference TRBV9 and TRBJ2-3, is DSGVTQTPKHLITATGQRVTLRCSPRSGDLSVYWYQQSLDQGLQFLIQYYNGEERAKGNILERFSAQQFPDLHSELNLSSLELGDSALYFCASSVESDPLAGGQGTQYFGPGTRLTVL.